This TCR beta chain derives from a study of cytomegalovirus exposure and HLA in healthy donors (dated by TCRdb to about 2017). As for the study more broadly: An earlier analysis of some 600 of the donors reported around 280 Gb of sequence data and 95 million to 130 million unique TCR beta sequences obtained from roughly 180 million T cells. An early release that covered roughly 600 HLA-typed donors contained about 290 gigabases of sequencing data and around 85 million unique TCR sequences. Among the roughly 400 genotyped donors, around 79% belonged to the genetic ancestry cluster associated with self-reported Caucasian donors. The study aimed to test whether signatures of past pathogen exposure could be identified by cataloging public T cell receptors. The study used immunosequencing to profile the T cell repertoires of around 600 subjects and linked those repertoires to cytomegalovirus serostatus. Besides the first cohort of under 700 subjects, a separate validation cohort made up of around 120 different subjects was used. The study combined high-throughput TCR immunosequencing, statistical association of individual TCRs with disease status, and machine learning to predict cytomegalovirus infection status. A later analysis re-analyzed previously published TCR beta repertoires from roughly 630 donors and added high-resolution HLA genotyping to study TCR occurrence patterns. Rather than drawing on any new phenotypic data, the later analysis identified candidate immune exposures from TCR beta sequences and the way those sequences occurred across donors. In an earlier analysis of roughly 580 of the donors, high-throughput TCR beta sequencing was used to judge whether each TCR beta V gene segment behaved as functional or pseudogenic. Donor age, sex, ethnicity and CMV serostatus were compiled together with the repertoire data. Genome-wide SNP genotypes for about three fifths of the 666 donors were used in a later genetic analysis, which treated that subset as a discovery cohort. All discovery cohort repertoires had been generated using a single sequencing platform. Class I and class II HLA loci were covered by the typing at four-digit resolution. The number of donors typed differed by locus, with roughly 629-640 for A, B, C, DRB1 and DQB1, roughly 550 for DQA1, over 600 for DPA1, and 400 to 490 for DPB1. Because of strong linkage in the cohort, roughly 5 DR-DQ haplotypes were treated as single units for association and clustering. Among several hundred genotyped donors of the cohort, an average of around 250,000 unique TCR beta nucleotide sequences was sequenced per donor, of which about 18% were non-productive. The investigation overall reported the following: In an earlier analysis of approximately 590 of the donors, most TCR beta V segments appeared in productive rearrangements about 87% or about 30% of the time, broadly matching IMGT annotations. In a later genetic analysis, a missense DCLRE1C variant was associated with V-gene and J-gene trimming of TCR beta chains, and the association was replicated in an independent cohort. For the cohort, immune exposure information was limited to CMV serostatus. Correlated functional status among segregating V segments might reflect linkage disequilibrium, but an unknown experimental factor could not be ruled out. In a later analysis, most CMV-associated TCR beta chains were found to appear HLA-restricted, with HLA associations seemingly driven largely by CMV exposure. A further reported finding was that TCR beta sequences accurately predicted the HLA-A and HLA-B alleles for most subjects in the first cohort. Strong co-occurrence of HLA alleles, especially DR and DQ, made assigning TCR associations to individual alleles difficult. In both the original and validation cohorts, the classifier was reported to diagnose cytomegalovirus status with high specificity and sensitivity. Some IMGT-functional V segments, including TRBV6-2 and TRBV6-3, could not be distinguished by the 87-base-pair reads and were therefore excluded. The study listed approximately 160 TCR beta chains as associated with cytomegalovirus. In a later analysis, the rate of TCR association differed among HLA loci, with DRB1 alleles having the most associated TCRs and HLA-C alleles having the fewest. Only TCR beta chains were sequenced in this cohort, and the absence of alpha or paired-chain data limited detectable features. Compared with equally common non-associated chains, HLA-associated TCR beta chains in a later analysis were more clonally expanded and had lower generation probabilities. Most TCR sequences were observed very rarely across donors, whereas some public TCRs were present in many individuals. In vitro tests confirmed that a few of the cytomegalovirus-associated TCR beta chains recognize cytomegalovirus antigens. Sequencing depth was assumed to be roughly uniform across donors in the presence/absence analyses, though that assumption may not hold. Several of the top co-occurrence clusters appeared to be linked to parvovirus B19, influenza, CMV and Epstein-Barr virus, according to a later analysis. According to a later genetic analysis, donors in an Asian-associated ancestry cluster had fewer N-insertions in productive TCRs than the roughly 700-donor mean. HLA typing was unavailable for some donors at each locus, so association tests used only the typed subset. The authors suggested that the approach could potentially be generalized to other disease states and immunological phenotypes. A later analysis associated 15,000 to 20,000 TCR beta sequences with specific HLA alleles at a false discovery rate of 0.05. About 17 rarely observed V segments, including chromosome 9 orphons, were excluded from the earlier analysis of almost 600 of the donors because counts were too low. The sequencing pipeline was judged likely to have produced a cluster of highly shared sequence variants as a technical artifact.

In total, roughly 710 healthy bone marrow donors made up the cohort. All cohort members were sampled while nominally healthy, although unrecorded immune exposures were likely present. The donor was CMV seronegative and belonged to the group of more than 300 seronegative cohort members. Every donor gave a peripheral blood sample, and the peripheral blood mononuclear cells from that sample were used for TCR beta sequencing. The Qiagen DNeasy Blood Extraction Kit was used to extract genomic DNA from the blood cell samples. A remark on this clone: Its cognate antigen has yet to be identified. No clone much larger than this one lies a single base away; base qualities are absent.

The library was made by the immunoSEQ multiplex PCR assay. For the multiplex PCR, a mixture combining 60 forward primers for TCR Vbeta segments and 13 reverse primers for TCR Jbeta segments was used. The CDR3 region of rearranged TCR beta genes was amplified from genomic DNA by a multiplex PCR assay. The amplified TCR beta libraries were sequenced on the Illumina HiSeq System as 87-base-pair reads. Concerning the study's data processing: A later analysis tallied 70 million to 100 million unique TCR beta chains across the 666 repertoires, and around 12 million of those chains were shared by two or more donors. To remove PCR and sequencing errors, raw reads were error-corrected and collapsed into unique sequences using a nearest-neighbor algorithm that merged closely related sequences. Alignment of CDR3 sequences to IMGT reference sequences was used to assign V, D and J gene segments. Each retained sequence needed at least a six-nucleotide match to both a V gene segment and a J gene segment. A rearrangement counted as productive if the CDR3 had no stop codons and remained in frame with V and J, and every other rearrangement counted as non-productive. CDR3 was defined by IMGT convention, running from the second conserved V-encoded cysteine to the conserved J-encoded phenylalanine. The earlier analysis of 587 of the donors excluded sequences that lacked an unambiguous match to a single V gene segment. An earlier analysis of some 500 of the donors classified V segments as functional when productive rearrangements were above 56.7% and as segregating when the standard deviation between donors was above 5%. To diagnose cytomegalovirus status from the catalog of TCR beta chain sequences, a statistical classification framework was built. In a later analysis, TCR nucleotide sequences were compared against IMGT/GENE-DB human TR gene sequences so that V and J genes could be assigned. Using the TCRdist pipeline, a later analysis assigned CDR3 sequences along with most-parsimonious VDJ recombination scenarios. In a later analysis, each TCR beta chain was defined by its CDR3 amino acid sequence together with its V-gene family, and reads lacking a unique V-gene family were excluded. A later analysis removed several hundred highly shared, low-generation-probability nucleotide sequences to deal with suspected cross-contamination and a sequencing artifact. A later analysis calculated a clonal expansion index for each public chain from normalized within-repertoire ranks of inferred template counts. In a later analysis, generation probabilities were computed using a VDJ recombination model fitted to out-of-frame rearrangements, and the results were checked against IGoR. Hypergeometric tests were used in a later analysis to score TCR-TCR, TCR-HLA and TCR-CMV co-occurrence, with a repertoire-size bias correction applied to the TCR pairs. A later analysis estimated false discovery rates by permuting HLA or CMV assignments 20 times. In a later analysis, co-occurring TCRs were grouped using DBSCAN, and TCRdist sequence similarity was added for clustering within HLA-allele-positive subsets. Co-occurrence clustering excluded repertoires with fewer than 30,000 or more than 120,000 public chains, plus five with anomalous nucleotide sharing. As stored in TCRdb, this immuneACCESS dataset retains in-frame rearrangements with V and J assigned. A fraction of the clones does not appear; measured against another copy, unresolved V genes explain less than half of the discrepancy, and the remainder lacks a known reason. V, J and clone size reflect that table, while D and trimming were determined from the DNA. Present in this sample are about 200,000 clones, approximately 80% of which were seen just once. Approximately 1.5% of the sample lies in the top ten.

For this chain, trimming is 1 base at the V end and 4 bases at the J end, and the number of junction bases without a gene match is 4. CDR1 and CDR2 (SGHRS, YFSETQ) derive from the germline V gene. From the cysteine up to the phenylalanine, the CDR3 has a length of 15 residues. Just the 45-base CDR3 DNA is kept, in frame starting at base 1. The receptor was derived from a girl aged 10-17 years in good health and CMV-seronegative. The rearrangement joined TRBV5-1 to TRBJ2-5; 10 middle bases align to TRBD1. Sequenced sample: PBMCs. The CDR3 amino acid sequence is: CASSLRQGARETQYF. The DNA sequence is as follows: TGCGCCAGCAGCTTGAGACAGGGGGCTAGAGAGACCCAGTACTTC. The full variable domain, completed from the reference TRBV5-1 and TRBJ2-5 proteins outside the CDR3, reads KAGVTQTPRYLIKTRGQQVTLSCSPISGHRSVSWYQQTPGQGLQFLFEYFSETQRNKGNFPGRFSGRQFSNSRSEMNVSTLELGDSALYLCASSLRQGARETQYFGPGTRLLVL.